This entry describes one TCR beta chain. The target antigen is unknown. The data were obtained in a study of cytomegalovirus exposure and HLA in healthy donors. General observations from the study: High specificity and sensitivity for cytomegalovirus status were reported for the classifier.

Sequenced by immunoSEQ multiplex PCR; TCRdb stores in-frame clones only, minus some. The sample lists about 160,000 clones, 86% occurring once. The CDR3 consists of 16 residues. V lost 3 bases to trimming and J lost 2 bases; unmatched junction nucleotides: 9. CDR1 and CDR2 (germline): SGHKS, YYEKEE (reference sequence). Sample: PBMCs. This chain uses TRBV5-5 with TRBJ2-3; 7 positions match TRBD1. This TCR came from a woman younger than 45 in good health and CMV-seronegative. DNA for the CDR3: TGTGCCAGCAGCTCGAGACGAGGACAGGCCACAGATACGCAGTATTTT. Its translation is CASSSRRGQATDTQYF.